This entry concerns a single TCR beta chain. Its antigen is still unknown. This table comes from immunoSEQ multiplex PCR, and its TCRdb copy is limited to in-frame clones, with some not included. The repertoire includes more than 95,000 clones, 70% to 90% of them detected once, and approximately 0.8% sits in the top ten. The sample comes from a study of OX40 agonist ivuxolimab in advanced cancers. Study at large: Each patient was given ivuxolimab into a vein every 2 weeks, at 0.01 to 10 mg/kg. Those enrolled were about 82% male, with a mean age of about 66 years and ages from 23 to 79. Anti-PD-1, anti-PD-L1 or anti-CTLA-4 therapy given earlier was allowed, and approximately 40% had some.

CDR1 is LGHNA, CDR2 YSLEER, per germline. The V segment lost 0 bases and the J segment 4 bases; nucleotides outside the gene matches: 3. The CDR3 extends over 15 amino acids. Study outcomes and limitations: Clonal expansion by week 6 occurred in CD4+ and CD8+ blood T cells (at 0.1 to 3.0 mg/kg).

Sequenced material: CD4+ or CD8+ T cells sorted from blood, taken in a trial of the OX40 agonist ivuxolimab. This chain joins TRBV4-3 and TRBJ2-1; 7 nucleotides align to TRBD2. This sequence was found in an adult with an advanced solid tumor such as melanoma, head and neck, liver or kidney cancer. The CDR3 DNA follows: TGCGCCAGCAGCCAAGATACCGGGGGGTACAATGAGCAGTTCTTC. As protein: CASSQDTGGYNEQFF.